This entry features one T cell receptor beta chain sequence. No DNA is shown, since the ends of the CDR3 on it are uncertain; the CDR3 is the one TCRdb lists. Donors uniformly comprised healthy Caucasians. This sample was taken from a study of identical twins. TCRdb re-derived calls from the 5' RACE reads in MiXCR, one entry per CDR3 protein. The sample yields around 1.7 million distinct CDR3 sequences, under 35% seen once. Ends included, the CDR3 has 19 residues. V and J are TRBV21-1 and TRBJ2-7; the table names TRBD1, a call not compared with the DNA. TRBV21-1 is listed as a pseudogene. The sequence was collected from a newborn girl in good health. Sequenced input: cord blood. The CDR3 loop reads CASSKKSTFGQGIPYEQYF.